The clone carrying this TCR beta chain was found once. V lost 3 bases and J lost 0; bases outside the gene matches: 8. The CDR3 covers 15 residues. Per germline, CDR1 GTSNPN and CDR2 SVGIG (reference sequence). The data were obtained in a study of T cell changes during pregnancy in multiple sclerosis. Using immunoSEQ multiplex PCR, the repertoire was profiled, and TCRdb retains in-frame clones only, with some absent. The sample has almost 55,000 clones, roughly 90% seen once. Here the sequenced sample was CD8+ T cells from peripheral blood mononuclear cells, taken before pregnancy. This chain joins TRBV30 and TRBJ2-7; 7 nucleotides line up with TRBD1. The TCR originated in a female donor with multiple sclerosis, enrolled in a pregnancy study. Written as DNA, the CDR3 is TGTGCCTGGAGGCGACAGGGTCTTATCTCCTACGAGCAGTACTTC. Translation: CAWRRQGLISYEQYF.